This entry features one T cell receptor beta chain sequence. This sample stems from a study of blood T cell repertoires in COVID-19. About the study: From T cells, B-cell-depleted T cells, or PBMCs came the material, which was cDNA or gDNA.

The data were produced by immunoSEQ multiplex PCR, yet TCRdb's version contains in-frame clones alone and is incomplete. The table lists some 100,000 clones, around 84% of them singletons. V lost 0 bases to trimming and J lost 2 bases, with 16 bases between them. The CDR3 is 17 residues long. In germline, CDR1 is SGHNT, CDR2 YYREEE (reference sequence). This chain connects TRBV5-4 to TRBJ2-3; TRBD1 might be the D (7 bases). Sequenced sample: peripheral blood. The origin of this receptor is a woman aged 80 or over with active or convalescent COVID-19. In DNA form, the CDR3 reads TGTGCCAGCAGCTTGGGAGGGGCAGGGGGGTTCACAGATACGCAGTATTTT. Amino acid sequence: CASSLGGAGGFTDTQYF. Full variable domain (rest looked up from reference TRBV5-4 and TRBJ2-3): ETGVTQSPTHLIKTRGQQVTLRCSSQSGHNTVSWYQQALGQGPQFIFQYYREEENGRGNFPPRFSGLQFPNYSSELNVNALELDDSALYLCASSLGGAGGFTDTQYFGPGTRLTVL.